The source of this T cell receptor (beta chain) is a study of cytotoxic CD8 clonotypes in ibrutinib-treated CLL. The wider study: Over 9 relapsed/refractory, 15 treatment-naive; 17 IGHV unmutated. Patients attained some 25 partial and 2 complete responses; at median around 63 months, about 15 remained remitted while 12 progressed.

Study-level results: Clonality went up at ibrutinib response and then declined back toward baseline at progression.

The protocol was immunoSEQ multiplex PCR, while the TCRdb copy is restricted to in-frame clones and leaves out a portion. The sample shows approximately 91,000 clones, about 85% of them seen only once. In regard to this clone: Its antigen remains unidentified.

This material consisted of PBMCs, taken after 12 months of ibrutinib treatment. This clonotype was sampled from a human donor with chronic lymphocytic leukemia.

CDR3 bases: TGTGCCAGCAGCGGGGAGGGCCTAGCCAAAAACATTCAGTACTTC. This codes for CASSGEGLAKNIQYF. The V call is TRBV9, the J call TRBJ2-4, with 7 bases that match TRBD2. Looked up from germline, CDR1 is SGDLS and CDR2 is YYNGEE. The CDR3 sequence is 15 residues long. V lost 3 bases and J lost 0; bases outside the gene matches: 3.